The present TCR beta chain was sequenced within a study of CXCR3-negative and CXCR3-positive naive CD8 T cells. This CDR3 is 14 amino acids long. CDR1 SEHNR and CDR2 FQNEAQ come from the germline V gene (reference sequence). The authors prepared UMI-labeled TRB cDNA libraries by 5' RACE. After re-calling the 5' RACE reads, TCRdb lists one entry per CDR3 protein, DNA absent. This table lists about 24,000 distinct CDR3 sequences. This receptor was obtained from a human donor in good health. Some clones in this sample may be carry-over from other donors' samples. The sequencing input was naive CXCR3- CD8+ T cells from blood. This sample's subset: CD45RO-CCR7+CD27+CD95- naive CD8+ T cells lacking CXCR3 (TNR3-). The genes are TRBV7-9 and TRBJ2-7; as DNA is missing, the TRBD1 call by TCRdb cannot be tested. CDR3 sequence reads: CASSLVGVFDEQYF.